These 16 T cell receptor beta chains came from one sample sequenced in a study of cytomegalovirus exposure and HLA in healthy donors. In the PCR, 60 Vbeta and 13 Jbeta primers were used. The method was immunoSEQ multiplex PCR; TCRdb's version includes in-frame clones alone and lacks a portion of them. The sample contains approximately 150,000 clones, approximately 65% of which appear only once. Specimen: PBMCs. All receptors derive from a woman between 55 and 75 years old in good health and CMV-seronegative.

V usage is TRBV6-6 and J usage is TRBJ2-3; the D gene is possibly TRBD2 (5 bases). The germline CDR1 and CDR2 sequences are MNHNY and SVGAGI (reference sequence). This CDR3 is built from 11 residues. The V end was cut by 7 bases, the J end by 5 bases, with 7 bases between. The CDR3 sequence: CASTEGDTQYF. The DNA for the CDR3 is TGTGCCAGCACCGAGGGAGATACGCAGTATTTT.

This chain connects TRBV19 to TRBJ1-5; 7 bases fit TRBD1. Trimming cost V 5 bases and J 2 bases; bases outside gene matches: 12. The germline CDR1 and CDR2 sequences are LNHDA and SQIVND (reference sequence). CDR3 length equals 17 residues. In nucleotides, the CDR3 is TGTGCCAGTAGTCGGGGACAGTCATCCCCTCGCAATCAGCCCCAGCATTTT. Protein sequence: CASSRGQSSPRNQPQHF. Variable domain in full (rest from reference TRBV19 and TRBJ1-5): DGGITQSPKYLFRKEGQNVTLSCEQNLNHDAMYWYRQDPGQGLRLIYYSQIVNDFQKGDIAEGYSVSREKKESFPLTVTSAQKNPTAFYLCASSRGQSSPRNQPQHFGDGTRLSIL.

This chain uses TRBV7-3 with TRBJ2-3, with 8 positions matching TRBD1. With V trimmed by 5 bases and J by 4 bases, 11 bases remained unmatched. CDR3 length: 16 residues. Germline V gives CDR1 SGHTA, CDR2 FQGTGA. Written as DNA, the CDR3 is TGTGCCAGCAGCGCTAACGGACAGGGTTCCCCAGATACGCAGTATTTT. This codes for CASSANGQGSPDTQYF.

This rearrangement joins TRBV29-1 to TRBJ2-7, with TRBD1 identical over 12 bases. The V segment lost 7 bases and the J segment 6 bases; nucleotides outside the gene matches: 10. The CDR3 is 14 amino acids. Per germline, CDR1 SQVTM and CDR2 ANQGSEA. CDR3 nucleotide sequence: TGCAGCGCCAGGGGGGGGACAGGGGGCTCCGAGCAGTACTTC. It encodes CSARGGTGGSEQYF.

The CDR3 here is CASSVATGVVGETQYF. The CDR3 nucleotides read TGTGCCAGCAGCGTAGCTACAGGGGTTGTTGGAGAGACCCAGTACTTC. The chain recombines TRBV9 with TRBJ2-5; 7 nucleotides agree with TRBD1. CDR1 SGDLS and CDR2 YYNGEE come from the germline V gene. This CDR3 contains 16 residues. V was clipped by 0 bases and J by 4 bases; unmatched bases: 9. Complete variable domain (other parts from reference TRBV9 and TRBJ2-5): DSGVTQTPKHLITATGQRVTLRCSPRSGDLSVYWYQQSLDQGLQFLIQYYNGEERAKGNILERFSAQQFPDLHSELNLSSLELGDSALYFCASSVATGVVGETQYFGPGTRLLVL.

This rearrangement joins TRBV29-1 to TRBJ1-1; 7 bases are a match to TRBD1. The trim removed 6 bases at V and 8 bases at J, leaving 15 bases unmatched. Germline loops: CDR1 SQVTM, CDR2 ANQGSEA. CDR3 size: 14 residues. CDR3 coding DNA: TGCAGCGTAGACCAAGGGGGCCGTATGTCCGAAGCTTTCTTT. Its translation is CSVDQGGRMSEAFF.

The chain couples TRBV7-2 to TRBJ2-6, with D perhaps matching TRBD2 (7 bases). The V end was cut by 0 bases, the J end by 4 bases, with 19 bases between. This CDR3 is 19 amino acids long. CDR1 SGHTA and CDR2 FQGNSA come from the germline V gene. The CDR3 nucleotides read TGTGCCAGCAGCTTAGCCGGGGGAGGGCCAGGGGCCGGGGCCAACGTCCTGACTTTC. Its translation: CASSLAGGGPGAGANVLTF.

This clone was counted a few times. The chain joins TRBV7-6 to TRBJ1-4; no clear D gene. The CDR3 length is 15 residues. The V end lost 1 base, the J end lost 12 bases, and 18 bases lay between the germline ends. From germline, CDR1 is SGHVS and CDR2 FNYEAQ. CDR3 coding DNA: TGTGCCAGCAGCTTAGTCGGCGGAGGACTAACCGAACTGTTTTTT. Translation gives CASSLVGGGLTELFF.

There are a few counts of this clone. The J gene is TRBJ2-5, the V gene TRBV6-5; 9 bases are shared with TRBD2. With the DNA end fitting TRBJ2-7 better, the J assignment may be wrong. From germline, CDR1 is MNHEY and CDR2 SVGAGI. This CDR3 spans 14 amino acids. CDR3 coding DNA: TGTGCCAGCAGTTACGGCGGGAGGGTCCACGAGCAGTACTTC. As protein: CASSYGGRVHEQYF.

The genes are TRBV5-1 and TRBJ1-2; D remains unclear. The CDR3 totals 15 residues. The V end lost 1 base, the J end lost 4 bases, and 14 bases lay between the germline ends. The germline gives CDR1 SGHRS, CDR2 YFSETQ. As DNA, the CDR3 is TGCGCCAGCAGCTTGCTAGCCGGGTCGATCTATGGCTACACCTTC. This translates into CASSLLAGSIYGYTF.

V is TRBV2 and J is TRBJ2-1; TRBD1 aligns across 9 bases. V shed 8 bases and J 6 bases; nucleotides not matched to a gene: 8. This CDR3 has 14 residues. The germline V gene has CDR1 SNHLY and CDR2 FYNNEI. The CDR3 here is CASLYRGQGNEQFF. The CDR3 DNA is TGTGCCAGCCTGTACAGGGGGCAAGGCAATGAGCAGTTCTTC.

The rearrangement links TRBV5-1 to TRBJ2-7, with 9 nucleotides matching TRBD1. Germline trimming cut 0 bases from V and 7 bases from J; bases unmatched to any gene: 11. The CDR3 covers 16 residues. The germline V gene encodes CDR1 SGHRS and CDR2 YFSETQ. Here the CDR3 DNA reads TGCGCCAGCAGCTTGGTTGCGACAGGGGGGACAAAGGAGCAGTACTTC. Translation gives CASSLVATGGTKEQYF.

V is TRBV18 and J is TRBJ2-3; D possibly corresponds to TRBD2 (6 bases). Germline V gene data show CDR1 as KGHSH and CDR2 as LQKENI. Trimming left V 2 bases short and J 3 bases short, with 9 bases between. This CDR3 contains 14 residues. CDR3 coding DNA: TGTGCCAGCTCACCAACGGGGAGGACAGATACGCAGTATTTT. Translation: CASSPTGRTDTQYF. Complete variable domain (other parts from reference TRBV18 and TRBJ2-3): NAGVMQNPRHLVRRRGQEARLRCSPMKGHSHVYWYRQLPEEGLKFMVYLQKENIIDESGMPKERFSAEFPKEGPSILRIQQVVRGDSAAYFCASSPTGRTDTQYFGPGTRLTVL.

This chain joins TRBV4-1 and TRBJ2-5, with TRBD2 matching over 9 bases. V lost 0 bases to trimming and J lost 11 bases; unmatched junction nucleotides: 10. The CDR3 length is 15 residues. Looked up from germline, CDR1 is MGHRA and CDR2 is YSYEKL. CDR3 loop: CASSQDMLAGRLQYF. For the CDR3, the DNA is TGCGCCAGCAGCCAAGATATGCTAGCGGGACGTCTGCAGTACTTC.

This clone has only a few counts. The rearrangement links TRBV5-1 to TRBJ1-1; the D is unclear. V was clipped by 2 bases and J by 0 bases, with 11 bases between them. From germline, CDR1 is SGHRS and CDR2 YFSETQ. The length of the CDR3 is 15 residues. This CDR3 reads CASSFESGLNTEAFF. The DNA for the CDR3 is TGCGCCAGCAGCTTCGAGTCAGGTTTGAACACTGAAGCTTTCTTT.

The CDR3 DNA reads as TGTGCCAGCAGCTTAGAAGGAGCGGGGGGGTGGAATGAGCAGTTCTTC. The encoded protein is CASSLEGAGGWNEQFF. V is TRBV7-8 and J is TRBJ2-1, with 10 bases aligning to TRBD2. The CDR3 contains 16 residues. V shed 1 base, J shed 7 bases, and the junction held 7 bases outside the gene matches. Germline V CDR1 and CDR2: SGHVS, FQNEAQ.